Each of the 26 T cell receptor beta chains below was sequenced from the same sample in a study of blood T cell repertoires in COVID-19. Profiled with immunoSEQ multiplex PCR; TCRdb holds only in-frame clones, not every one. The sample yields under 300,000 clones, roughly 86% seen once. The material sequenced was peripheral blood. The receptor source for this set is a man aged 50-59 years with acute or convalescent COVID-19.

The count of this clone is one. The chain joins TRBV27 to TRBJ2-7, with a tentative D call TRBD1 (5 bases). The ends were cut back, 2 bases at V and 5 bases at J, with 16 bases in the middle. This CDR3 is built from 15 residues. Per germline, CDR1 MNHEY and CDR2 SMNVEV (reference sequence). CDR3 region: CASSLGAGPPNEQYF. CDR3 bases: TGTGCCAGCAGTTTAGGAGCAGGGCCTCCGAACGAGCAGTACTTC.

For the CDR3, the DNA is TGTGCCAGCAGCGCGGGACTAGCGGAGACATACGAGCAGTACTTC. Translation gives CASSAGLAETYEQYF. V and J are TRBV5-8 and TRBJ2-7; 11 bases map to TRBD2. Trimming took 4 bases from V and 4 from J; bases not matched to a gene: 7. The CDR3 is 15 amino acids. CDR1 SGHTS and CDR2 YDEGEE come from the germline V gene.

The V call is TRBV6-5, the J call TRBJ2-7; no firm D call. CDR3 size: 16 residues. The germline V gene encodes CDR1 MNHEY and CDR2 SVGAGI. The germline V and J ends were trimmed by 0 bases and 3 bases, with 15 bases remaining between them. The CDR3 nucleotides read TGTGCCAGCAGTTACTCGGGTACTACACGACGCTACGAGCAGTACTTC. This encodes CASSYSGTTRRYEQYF.

This chain connects TRBV18 to TRBJ1-3, with D perhaps TRBD1 (5 bases). The V gene lost 3 bases and the J gene lost 0 bases, with 6 bases spanning the gap. This CDR3 is 14 amino acids long. CDR1 KGHSH and CDR2 LQKENI come from the germline V gene. CDR3 protein: CASSPGGSGNTIYF. For the CDR3, the DNA is TGTGCCAGCTCACCGGGGGGCTCTGGAAACACCATATATTTT.

This sequence joins TRBV3-1 (or the pseudogene TRBV3-2) and TRBJ2-7, with D perhaps TRBD2 (5 bases). V was trimmed by 4 bases and J by 2 bases, leaving 9 bases between them. This CDR3 has 13 amino acids. CDR1 is LGHDT, CDR2 YNNKEL, per germline (reference sequence). CDR3 nucleotides: TGTGCCAGCAGCCCGAGAGGGACCTACGAGCAGTACTTC. Amino acids: CASSPRGTYEQYF.

The chain combines TRBV11-1 with TRBJ2-5; 8 bases agree with TRBD2. Germline trimming cut 11 bases from V and 4 bases from J; bases unmatched to any gene: 9. Per germline, CDR1 SGHAT and CDR2 FQDESV (reference sequence). The CDR3 sequence is 13 residues long. The CDR3 DNA sequence: TGTGCCTCGCAAGGGCTAGCGGGAGAGACCCAGTACTTC. It encodes CASQGLAGETQYF.

This sequence joins TRBV6-5 and TRBJ1-2; 11 nucleotides align to TRBD1. The V gene end was trimmed by 6 bases and the J gene end by 3 bases; junction bases not matched to a gene: 6. The CDR3 loop spans 15 amino acids. In germline, CDR1 is MNHEY, CDR2 SVGAGI. This chain's CDR3 is CASSQRTGGDYGYTF. In nucleotides, the CDR3 is TGTGCCAGCAGCCAAAGGACAGGGGGCGACTATGGCTACACCTTC.

V and J are TRBV15 and TRBJ2-2; no firm D call. The germline CDR1 and CDR2 sequences are LNHNV and YYDKDF (reference sequence). Trimming removed 5 bases from V and 5 bases from J, with 3 bases in between. The CDR3 has 11 amino acids. For the CDR3, the DNA is TGTGCCACCAGCCTTACCGGGGAGCTGTTTTTT. Translating gives CATSLTGELFF.

The chain carries TRBV6-4 and TRBJ2-2; 7 nucleotides line up with TRBD1. The CDR3 contains 15 residues. CDR1 is MRHNA, CDR2 SNTAGT, per germline. The V and J ends lost 6 bases and 5 bases, in that order; junction bases with no gene match: 9. This chain's CDR3 is CASRGEGAITGELFF. The CDR3, as DNA: TGTGCCAGCAGAGGAGAGGGGGCGATTACCGGGGAGCTGTTTTTT.

This clone was observed a few times. The chain combines TRBV6-5 with TRBJ1-1; a weak D match, TRBD1 (5 bases). The CDR3 contains 13 residues. CDR1 and CDR2 (germline): MNHEY, SVGAGI. The V end lost 7 bases, the J end lost 6 bases, and 15 bases lay between the germline ends. The CDR3 DNA follows: TGTGCCAGCACTAATTCAGGGTCCGCTGAAGCTTTCTTT. Protein sequence: CASTNSGSAEAFF.

This clone has more than one count but fewer than ten. The genes are TRBV4-2 and TRBJ1-1, with 9 bases fitting TRBD1. This CDR3 spans 14 amino acids. CDR1 is LGHNA, CDR2 YNFKEQ, per germline. After removal of 4 bases from V and 5 bases from J, the junction contained 5 bases not matched to a gene. The CDR3 DNA reads TGTGCCAGCAGCCTTTACAGGGGGCGAACTGAAGCTTTCTTT. Translating it yields CASSLYRGRTEAFF.

The genes are TRBV6-5 and TRBJ1-3, with D possibly TRBD1 on 5 matching bases. The V end was cut by 2 bases, the J end by 0 bases, with 11 bases between. This CDR3 contains 16 residues. The V gene's germline CDR1 is MNHEY and CDR2 SVGAGI. The CDR3 here is CASSYGALVSGNTIYF. CDR3 sequence (DNA): TGTGCCAGCAGTTACGGGGCGTTAGTCTCTGGAAACACCATATATTTT.

DNA of the CDR3: TGCGCCAGCAGCTCGGACAGGGGAAATGAAAAACTGTTTTTT. Translating it yields CASSSDRGNEKLFF. The V and J genes are TRBV5-1 and TRBJ1-4; TRBD1 agrees at 9 bases. Per the germline V gene, CDR1 is SGHRS and CDR2 is YFSETQ. V shed 3 bases, J shed 5 bases, and the junction held 2 bases outside the gene matches. This CDR3 has 14 residues.

The chain couples TRBV7-3 to TRBJ2-5; 16 nucleotides match TRBD2. This CDR3 has 16 residues. Germline V CDR1 and CDR2: SGHTA, FQGTGA. Losses at the gene ends were 5 bases for V and 5 bases for J; bases not matched to a gene: 5. This CDR3 is CASSPGLAGGQETQYF. In DNA form, the CDR3 reads TGTGCCAGCAGCCCGGGACTAGCGGGAGGGCAGGAGACCCAGTACTTC.

V usage is TRBV29-1 and J usage is TRBJ1-5; 12 nucleotides align to TRBD1. J was trimmed by 5 bases and V by 6 bases; bases with no gene match: 2. The CDR3 covers 13 residues. The germline V gene encodes CDR1 SQVTM and CDR2 ANQGSEA. CDR3 bases: TGCAGCGTGGGACAGGGGGCGGATCAGCCCCAGCATTTT. Amino acids: CSVGQGADQPQHF.

This clone was seen a few times. For the CDR3, the DNA is TGTGCAAGTCGCCTTTACGAGCAGTACTTC. As protein: CASRLYEQYF. The chain recombines TRBV12-2 with TRBJ2-7; TRBD2 was called by the table and not checked on the DNA. TRBV12-2 is deemed a pseudogene. This CDR3 spans 10 amino acids.

V is TRBV3-1 (or the pseudogene TRBV3-2) and J is TRBJ1-6; TRBD1 might be the D (5 bases). Trimming shortened V by 1 base and J by 10 bases, and 20 bases separated the two germline ends. Germline V gene sequence: CDR1 LGHDT, CDR2 YNNKEL (reference sequence). The CDR3 sequence is 17 residues long. The CDR3 nucleotides are TGTGCCAGCAGCCAAGGGCAGTCCCCCCCCCGGGGGTCACCCCTCCACTTT. Protein sequence: CASSQGQSPPRGSPLHF.

This chain uses TRBV5-1 with TRBJ1-2; maybe TRBD1 (5 bases). The CDR3 is made up of 16 amino acids. CDR1 and CDR2 (germline): SGHRS, YFSETQ. V lost 4 bases to trimming and J lost 7 bases, with 23 bases between them. CDR3 DNA sequence: TGCGCCAGCAGCGCGATAGCGGAGGGGAGGTTAGGTGGCTACACCTTC. This encodes CASSAIAEGRLGGYTF.

The chain carries TRBV24-1 and TRBJ1-4, with 7 nucleotides matching TRBD1. This CDR3 has 14 amino acids. Looked up from germline, CDR1 is KGHDR and CDR2 is SFDVKD. V gave up 4 bases and J gave up 5 bases; unmatched junction bases: 3. CDR3 bases: TGTGCCACCAGTGAAGGGGGCGTGAATGAAAAACTGTTTTTT. This encodes CATSEGGVNEKLFF.

The rearrangement uses TRBV24-1 and TRBJ2-2; D gene uncertain. This CDR3 has 12 residues. V was shortened by 4 bases and J by 7 bases, with 6 bases between the two germline ends. The germline gives CDR1 KGHDR, CDR2 SFDVKD. Here the CDR3 reads CATSERFGELFF. The CDR3 DNA sequence: TGTGCCACCAGTGAACGGTTCGGGGAGCTGTTTTTT.

The rearrangement uses TRBV30 and TRBJ1-5, with D maybe TRBD1 (6 bases). Germline V gene data show CDR1 as GTSNPN and CDR2 as SVGIG (reference sequence). The CDR3 is 16 residues long. The germline V and J ends were trimmed by 2 bases and 8 bases, with 22 bases remaining between them. CDR3 bases: TGTGCCTGGAGTCCCTTCTCCGGGACACTGCTGAAGCCCCAGCATTTT. Its translation is CAWSPFSGTLLKPQHF.

The chain combines TRBV19 with TRBJ1-1; tentatively, D is TRBD1 (5 bases). Trimming shortened V by 7 bases and J by 4 bases, and 10 bases separated the two germline ends. This CDR3 contains 12 residues. Germline V CDR1 and CDR2: LNHDA, SQIVND (reference sequence). The CDR3 sequence is CASTGYGTEAFF. CDR3 bases: TGTGCCAGTACAGGGTACGGCACTGAAGCTTTCTTT. Supplemented by reference TRBV19 and TRBJ1-1, the full variable domain reads DGGITQSPKYLFRKEGQNVTLSCEQNLNHDAMYWYRQDPGQGLRLIYYSQIVNDFQKGDIAEGYSVSREKKESFPLTVTSAQKNPTAFYLCASTGYGTEAFFGQGTRLTVV.

The chain combines TRBV3-1 (or the pseudogene TRBV3-2) with TRBJ1-2; 7 nucleotides agree with TRBD1. V gave up 0 bases and J gave up 6 bases; unmatched junction bases: 7. CDR1 LGHDT and CDR2 YNNKEL come from the germline V gene (reference sequence). The CDR3 covers 15 residues. This CDR3 is CASSQEGGRGNGYTF. The CDR3, as DNA: TGTGCCAGCAGCCAAGAAGGGGGCAGGGGGAATGGCTACACCTTC.

The chain combines TRBV19 with TRBJ2-6; unclear D gene. This CDR3 region has 18 residues. Trimming took off 6 bases at V and 0 bases at J, with 18 bases between the two ends. Germline loops: CDR1 LNHDA, CDR2 SQIVND (reference sequence). The CDR3 DNA reads as TGTGCCAGTAGCCTGTTTGGCCTCCAATCCTCTGGGGCCAACGTCCTGACTTTC. Translated, it gives CASSLFGLQSSGANVLTF.

CDR3 residues: CASSAPGPDTQYF. Written as DNA, the CDR3 is TGCGCCAGCAGCGCCCCAGGCCCAGATACGCAGTATTTT. V gene TRBV5-1 combines with J gene TRBJ2-3; D is unresolved. CDR1 and CDR2 from the germline V gene are SGHRS and YFSETQ. V was trimmed by 4 bases and J by 4 bases, leaving 10 bases between them. The CDR3 sequence is 13 residues long.

CDR3 residues: CAISESTSHWTSTDTQYF. The CDR3 coding sequence is TGTGCCATCAGTGAGTCGACCTCCCACTGGACTAGCACAGATACGCAGTATTTT. V gene TRBV10-3 combines with J gene TRBJ2-3; tentative D call: TRBD2 (5 bases). This CDR3 is built from 18 residues. Trimming took 0 bases from V and 0 from J, leaving 16 bases between them. Germline V CDR1 and CDR2: ENHRY, SYGVKD.